Included here is one T cell receptor beta chain sequence, with context. Antigen specificity is unknown. At one of its ends the junction is not consistent with the germline gene, which may arise from a read error. These data are taken from a study of cytomegalovirus exposure and HLA in healthy donors. It was with 60 Vbeta and 13 Jbeta primers that the PCR ran. TCRdb keeps only in-frame clones here, not all; method: immunoSEQ multiplex PCR. This table holds roughly 230,000 clones, over 90% found once. CDR3 length equals 14 residues. Germline V gene data show CDR1 as LNHDA and CDR2 as SQIVND (reference sequence). Findings and limits, study-wide: The HLA-A and HLA-B alleles of most subjects were reportedly predicted accurately from TCR beta sequences. A further, later analysis showed that HLA-associated TCR beta chains (compared with equally common others) were more clonally expanded. Reportedly, diagnosis of cytomegalovirus status by the classifier showed high specificity and sensitivity.

The rearrangement links TRBV19 to TRBJ1-1; D is unresolved. This sequence originates from a girl aged 2-10 years in good health and CMV-seronegative. Sequenced sample: PBMCs. CDR3 in DNA: TGTGCCAGTAGTATAGAGGAGGTGAACGCTGAAGCTTTCTTT. This encodes CASSIEEVNAEAFF.